The source of this T cell receptor (beta chain) is a study of blood T cell repertoires in COVID-19. Germline V gives CDR1 SQVTM, CDR2 ANQGSEA. The CDR3 is 11 amino acids. V was clipped by 7 bases and J by 7 bases, with 11 bases between them. Cohort 3 recovered donors had two negative PCRs, clearance, or symptom resolution. Method: immunoSEQ multiplex PCR; TCRdb's copy keeps in-frame clones and lacks some. The sample lists a few hundred thousand clones; 70% to 90% were seen once. The V gene is TRBV29-1, the J gene TRBJ2-4, with TRBD1 as a possible D gene (5 bases). The sequenced sample was PBMCs or T cells enriched from blood (not recorded which). This clonotype originated in a woman younger than 45 who had recovered from COVID-19. The CDR3 region is CSARVSNIQYF. The CDR3 nucleotides are TGCAGCGCCAGGGTCAGCAACATTCAGTACTTC.